Sequencing of this TCR beta chain was carried out in a study of response to subunit inactivated influenza vaccine. This CDR3 comprises 15 residues. Looked up from germline, CDR1 is SGHDT and CDR2 is YYEEEE. V lost 2 bases and J lost 6, with 17 bases in between. Via MiXCR, TCRdb re-called the RT-PCR reads, giving one row per CDR3 protein. The table lists hundreds of thousands of distinct CDR3 sequences, 15% to 17% of them singletons. The rearrangement links TRBV5-6 to TRBJ1-1; D might be TRBD1 (5 bases). The material was PBMCs from blood, obtained about 13 days after vaccination. The origin of this receptor is a man aged 45-60 years who received an inactivated influenza vaccine. Written as DNA, the CDR3 is TGTGCCAGCAGCTTATTTGGCAGGGCAAGGGCTGAAGCTTTCTTT. It yields the protein CASSLFGRARAEAFF.